The T cell receptor (beta chain) described here comes from a study of blood T cell repertoires in COVID-19. At the level of the study: Some COVID-19 samples were acute and others convalescent; all came from the United States, Italy and Spain.

There are 10 residues in the CDR3. Germline V gene data show CDR1 as MNHEY and CDR2 as SMNVEV (reference sequence). The V and J ends lost 11 bases and 2 bases respectively, with 6 bases between them. During active infection, Seattle patients enrolled and were then monitored through disease. In the source study's methods: Nucleated cell number was recorded as an estimate derived from reference gene primer amplification. Only in-frame clones appear in the TCRdb table, and some are missing; sequencing was by immunoSEQ multiplex PCR. For V, J and clone size, that table is used; D and trimming come from the DNA. The table shows over 70,000 clones, with 75% to 80% occurring only once.

This TCR was sampled from a man between 65 and 79 years old with COVID-19, enrolled during active disease. Sequencing was carried out using peripheral blood. This rearrangement joins TRBV27 to TRBJ1-1; no definite D call. The CDR3 loop reads CAVQNTEAFF. In DNA form, the CDR3 reads TGTGCCGTCCAAAACACTGAAGCTTTCTTT.